Below are 31 T cell receptor beta chains sequenced from a single sample in a study of T-cell reconstitution after alpha-beta-depleted transplantation in children. The authors prepared the TCRbeta library with unique molecular identifiers. TCRdb reprocessed the PCR reads with MiXCR, giving one entry per CDR3 protein. The sample carries about 440,000 distinct CDR3 sequences, over 40% recorded once. Sequenced material: PBMCs, taken before TCRalphabeta/CD19-depleted stem cell transplant. These receptors all come from a girl aged 2 to 10 with aplastic anemia, due to receive a stem cell transplant.

This clonotype has just a few counts. V usage is TRBV11-2 and J usage is TRBJ1-2; no definite D call. Trimming removed 3 bases from V and 7 bases from J, with 12 bases in between. The CDR3 sequence is 13 residues long. Germline loops: CDR1 SGHAT, CDR2 FQNNGV. This CDR3 is CASSFAPPGGYTF. For the CDR3, the DNA is TGTGCCAGCAGCTTTGCCCCACCGGGTGGCTACACCTTC. The variable domain in full, completed from reference TRBV11-2 and TRBJ1-2, reads EAGVAQSPRYKIIEKRQSVAFWCNPISGHATLYWYQQILGQGPKLLIQFQNNGVVDDSQLPKDRFSAERLKGVDSTLKIQPAKLEDSAVYLCASSFAPPGGYTFGSGTRLTVV.

The genes are TRBV5-4 and TRBJ2-5; D call uncertain. Looked up from germline, CDR1 is SGHNT and CDR2 is YYREEE (reference sequence). Trimming took off 0 bases at V and 1 base at J, with 7 bases between the two ends. This CDR3 spans 14 amino acids. The CDR3 loop reads CASSLGRSQETQYF. The CDR3 coding sequence is TGTGCCAGCAGCTTGGGCCGGTCCCAAGAGACCCAGTACTTC.

This clonotype was counted between two and nine times. The gene calls are TRBV28 and TRBJ2-7, with D unclear. This CDR3 region has 16 residues. Per the germline V gene, CDR1 is MDHEN and CDR2 is SYDVKM. With 5 bases removed from V and 0 bases from J, the gap between germline ends came to 17 bases. DNA for the CDR3: TGTGCCAGCAGTCTCAGTCCCGAAGTGAGCTCCTACGAGCAGTACTTC. Translated, it gives CASSLSPEVSSYEQYF.

This clonotype was detected a few times. The chain is built from TRBV20-1 and TRBJ2-7; tentative D call: TRBD2 (5 bases). V lost 2 bases and J 6 bases, leaving 14 bases between the germline ends. The germline CDR1 and CDR2 sequences are DFQATT and SNEGSKA (reference sequence). This CDR3 is 13 amino acids long. The CDR3 loop is CSARLHGGREQYF. Here the CDR3 DNA reads TGCAGTGCTAGACTTCACGGCGGGCGCGAGCAGTACTTC.

The table lists this clonotype with a few counts. This may arise from a read error, as a much more abundant clone is one base away. The chain combines TRBV20-1 with TRBJ2-6; D call uncertain. V lost 6 bases to trimming and J lost 1 base, with 13 bases between them. The CDR3 runs to 15 residues. The V gene's germline CDR1 is DFQATT and CDR2 SNEGSKA (reference sequence). The CDR3 DNA sequence: TGCAGTGCACCGGGTACCAATTCTGGGGCCAACGTCCTGACTTTC. Encoded protein: CSAPGTNSGANVLTF.

There are many counts of this clonotype. This rearrangement joins TRBV7-3 to TRBJ2-6, with D possibly being TRBD1 or TRBD2 (5 bases each). The V end lost 0 bases, the J end lost 4 bases, and 19 bases lay between the germline ends. Germline CDR1 is SGHTA and CDR2 is FQGTGA. This CDR3 has 19 residues. The CDR3 DNA sequence: TGTGCCAGCAGCTTAACGGTCGGCCTATGGGGGTCAGGGGCCAACGTCCTGACTTTC. Translated: CASSLTVGLWGSGANVLTF.

In this sample, this clonotype turned up many times. The rearrangement links TRBV5-1 to TRBJ2-1, with 13 bases that match TRBD2. Germline loops: CDR1 SGHRS, CDR2 YFSETQ. The V gene end was trimmed by 4 bases and the J gene end by 9 bases; junction bases not matched to a gene: 7. This CDR3 region has 15 residues. CDR3 nucleotides: TGCGCCAGCAGCGGGACTAGCGGGAAGATGGGTGAGCAGTTCTTC. Amino acids: CASSGTSGKMGEQFF.

This clonotype was observed a few times. The V and J genes are TRBV24-1 and TRBJ2-2, with TRBD1 matching over 10 bases. Germline loops: CDR1 KGHDR, CDR2 SFDVKD. The CDR3 is 18 amino acids. The ends lost 4 bases at V and 5 bases at J; junction bases unmatched: 12. CDR3 in amino acids: CATSENYRDRGRTGELFF. DNA of the CDR3: TGTGCCACCAGTGAGAACTACCGGGACAGGGGAAGGACCGGGGAGCTGTTTTTT.

Many counts were recorded for this clonotype. This rearrangement joins TRBV5-1 to TRBJ2-3; D remains unclear. The length of the CDR3 is 14 residues. The germline gives CDR1 SGHRS, CDR2 YFSETQ. V dropped 7 bases and J dropped 0 bases, with 12 bases sitting between them. CDR3 coding DNA: TGCGCCAGCGGGCAACTAACTAGCACAGATACGCAGTATTTT. Its translation: CASGQLTSTDTQYF.

This clonotype turned up a few times. This CDR3 reads CASSLRGEVGETQYF. The DNA for the CDR3 is TGTGCCAGCAGCTTACGGGGAGAGGTGGGGGAGACCCAGTACTTC. The chain couples TRBV7-2 to TRBJ2-5; D perhaps matches TRBD2 (5 bases). V shed 2 bases and J shed 5 bases, with 15 bases lying between them. This CDR3 spans 15 amino acids. The V gene's germline CDR1 is SGHTA and CDR2 FQGNSA.

This clonotype was picked up many times. This chain uses TRBV29-1 with TRBJ1-3; D may be TRBD1 (6 bases). The germline CDR1 and CDR2 sequences are SQVTM and ANQGSEA. V was clipped by 4 bases and J by 0 bases, with 10 bases between them. The CDR3 spans 14 residues. CDR3 DNA: TGCAGCGTTGGGGGGCTCAGCTCTGGAAACACCATATATTTT. Protein: CSVGGLSSGNTIYF.

The gene calls are TRBV20-1 and TRBJ2-1; D perhaps matches TRBD1 (6 bases). In germline, CDR1 is DFQATT, CDR2 SNEGSKA (reference sequence). CDR3 size: 13 residues. With 7 bases removed from V and 4 bases from J, the gap between germline ends came to 14 bases. The CDR3 loop reads CSVGDTRYNEQFF. As DNA, the CDR3 is TGCAGTGTCGGGGACACTAGATACAATGAGCAGTTCTTC.

This clonotype was seen many times. The chain links TRBV5-1 to TRBJ2-2; 10 positions match TRBD2. The junction had 4 bases not matched to a gene; V was cut back by 1 base and J by 7 bases. The CDR3 runs to 15 residues. Germline-derived CDR1 and CDR2 are SGHRS and YFSETQ. Here the CDR3 reads CASSLTSGNSGELFF. Here the CDR3 DNA reads TGCGCCAGCAGCTTGACTAGCGGGAATAGCGGGGAGCTGTTTTTT.

This chain connects TRBV7-9 to TRBJ2-3, with 8 bases that match TRBD2. Trimming took 5 bases from V and 3 from J; bases not matched to a gene: 7. CDR3 length: 15 amino acids. CDR1 and CDR2 from the germline V gene are SEHNR and FQNEAQ (reference sequence). The CDR3 loop is CASSLSGSMTDTQYF. The CDR3 DNA sequence: TGTGCCAGCAGCCTGAGCGGGAGTATGACAGATACGCAGTATTTT.

This clonotype was seen more than once but under ten times. The chain uses TRBV20-1 and TRBJ2-7, with 8 bases matching TRBD2. CDR1 is DFQATT and CDR2 is SNEGSKA in the germline V gene (reference sequence). Trimming cost V 1 base and J 6 bases; bases outside gene matches: 11. The CDR3 is 15 residues long. CDR3 loop: CSARGPGRGASEQYF. The CDR3 coding sequence is TGCAGTGCTAGAGGCCCCGGGAGGGGGGCTAGCGAGCAGTACTTC.

Turning to this clonotype: A much larger clone is a single base away; this may be a read error. The J gene is TRBJ1-2, the V gene TRBV5-1; D gene unclear. CDR3 length equals 13 residues. Germline CDR1 reads SGHRS; CDR2 reads YFSETQ. Here the CDR3 DNA reads TGCGCCAGCGGGGAGGCAGGAAACTATGGCCACACCTTC. Residues: CASGEAGNYGHTF.

Regarding this clonotype: Just one base apart from a much larger clone, this may be a read error. The chain uses TRBV7-9 and TRBJ1-2; D possibly corresponds to TRBD1 (6 bases). The germline V gene has CDR1 SEHNR and CDR2 FQNEAQ (reference sequence). This CDR3 has 15 residues. The CDR3 protein is CASSQQGGFGYRYTF. CDR3 nucleotide sequence: TGTGCCAGCAGCCAACAGGGTGGATTTGGCTATCGCTACACCTTC.

V and J are TRBV5-1 and TRBJ2-1; 13 bases align to TRBD2. This CDR3 has 16 amino acids. The trim removed 3 bases at V and 5 bases at J, leaving 5 bases unmatched. Germline values: CDR1 SGHRS, CDR2 YFSETQ. This CDR3 is CASSSGTSGTHNEQFF. DNA of the CDR3: TGCGCCAGCAGCTCTGGGACTAGCGGGACCCACAATGAGCAGTTCTTC.

In this sample, this clonotype turned up many times. V is TRBV28 and J is TRBJ2-3; the D is unclear. With 5 bases removed from V and 6 bases from J, the gap between germline ends came to 6 bases. The CDR3 has 11 residues. Looked up from germline, CDR1 is MDHEN and CDR2 is SYDVKM. CDR3 sequence (DNA): TGTGCCAGCAGTGAGTGGGATACGCAGTATTTT. It specifies CASSEWDTQYF.

The rearrangement links TRBV29-1 to TRBJ2-3; TRBD2 aligns across 8 bases. With V trimmed by 5 bases and J by 1 base, 5 bases remained unmatched. Germline CDR1 reads SQVTM; CDR2 reads ANQGSEA. CDR3 length: 14 amino acids. The DNA of the CDR3 is TGCAGCGTTAGTAGCGGGGTGGGCACAGATACGCAGTATTTT. As protein: CSVSSGVGTDTQYF.

The chain recombines TRBV20-1 with TRBJ1-3; D gene unclear. Trimming shortened V by 0 bases and J by 1 base, and 7 bases separated the two germline ends. Germline CDR1 and CDR2: DFQATT and SNEGSKA (reference sequence). This CDR3 spans 14 amino acids. The CDR3 DNA reads TGCAGTGCTAGAGATCTGCAATCTGGAAACACCATATATTTT. Encoded protein: CSARDLQSGNTIYF.

J is TRBJ2-7 and V is TRBV7-2; either TRBD1 or TRBD2 may fit D (5 bases each). Per the germline V gene, CDR1 is SGHTA and CDR2 is FQGNSA. V gave up 4 bases and J gave up 1 base, with 17 bases separating them. The CDR3 is made up of 16 amino acids. The CDR3 sequence is CASSSLGAVASYEQYF. For the CDR3, the DNA is TGTGCCAGCAGCTCGCTCGGGGCGGTCGCTTCCTACGAGCAGTACTTC.

The chain links TRBV7-2 to TRBJ2-7, with D unresolved. V was pared by 3 bases and J by 6 bases, with 6 bases between. The germline CDR1 and CDR2 sequences are SGHTA and FQGNSA. The CDR3 length is 11 residues. CDR3 DNA sequence: TGTGCCAGCAGCTTCTCTTCCGAGCAGTACTTC. It translates to CASSFSSEQYF.

In its sample, this clonotype was seen many times. The rearrangement uses TRBV24-1 and TRBJ2-3, with 13 bases identical to TRBD2. The junction had 10 bases not matched to a gene; V was cut back by 12 bases and J by 2 bases. Germline loops: CDR1 KGHDR, CDR2 SFDVKD. The CDR3 contains 16 residues. As DNA, the CDR3 is TGTGCCCCCACGACTAGCGGGAGGCCCTTCACAGATACGCAGTATTTT. It encodes CAPTTSGRPFTDTQYF.

This clonotype came up a few times. The chain links TRBV6-5 to TRBJ2-7; 9 bases are shared with TRBD1. This CDR3 region has 15 residues. The germline V gene encodes CDR1 MNHEY and CDR2 SVGAGI. With V trimmed by 0 bases and J by 6 bases, 6 bases remained unmatched. The CDR3 nucleotides read TGTGCCAGCAGTTACTCGAACAGGGGGCGCGGCGAGCAGTACTTC. Encoded protein: CASSYSNRGRGEQYF.

V is TRBV5-5 and J is TRBJ2-7, with unresolved D. Trimming removed 2 bases at V and 1 base at J, with 7 bases between. Germline V gene sequence: CDR1 SGHKS, CDR2 YYEKEE (reference sequence). The CDR3 consists of 13 residues. The CDR3 DNA sequence: TGTGCCAGCAGCTTCGCGAGTTCCTACGAGCAGTACTTC. Protein sequence: CASSFASSYEQYF. The full variable domain, rest sourced from reference TRBV5-5 and TRBJ2-7, is DAGVTQSPTHLIKTRGQQVTLRCSPISGHKSVSWYQQVLGQGPQFIFQYYEKEERGRGNFPDRFSARQFPNYSSELNVNALLLGDSALYLCASSFASSYEQYFGPGTRLTVT.

As DNA, the CDR3 is TGTGCCAGCAGCCCGAGTCGCGCGGGGAAGATCTACAATGAGCAGTTCTTC. Protein sequence: CASSPSRAGKIYNEQFF. This rearrangement joins TRBV12-3 or TRBV12-4 to TRBJ2-1; the D gene is possibly TRBD2 (6 bases). The CDR3 covers 17 residues. The V end lost 6 bases, the J end lost 3 bases, and 21 bases lay between the germline ends.

The rearrangement uses TRBV11-2 and TRBJ2-3; 9 bases line up with TRBD1. Trimming took 5 bases from V and 2 from J; bases not matched to a gene: 5. This CDR3 has 15 residues. CDR1 is SGHAT, CDR2 FQNNGV, per germline. In nucleotides, the CDR3 is TGTGCCAGCAGCAGCCGGACAGGGGACACAGATACGCAGTATTTT. Translating it yields CASSSRTGDTDTQYF.

This clonotype was detected a few times. This chain connects TRBV20-1 to TRBJ2-3; possible D gene TRBD2, 7 bases. Germline loops: CDR1 DFQATT, CDR2 SNEGSKA (reference sequence). The CDR3 covers 13 residues. CDR3 sequence (DNA): TGCAGCTGCAAAGGGGGGGACACAGATACGCAGTATTTT. Translating it yields CSCKGGDTDTQYF.

The chain is built from TRBV10-2 and TRBJ2-1; weak D call: TRBD2 (7 bases). Germline V lookup: CDR1 WSHSY, CDR2 SAAADI. V was pared by 3 bases and J by 4 bases, with 13 bases between. The CDR3 loop spans 15 amino acids. Here the CDR3 reads CASSEGGGRYNEQFF. The CDR3 bases are TGCGCCAGCAGTGAAGGGGGAGGGCGGTACAATGAGCAGTTCTTC.

This clonotype came up many times. At one end, the junction sequence differs from germline, possibly due to a read error. The chain recombines TRBV5-1 with TRBJ2-2; D is perhaps TRBD1 (5 bases). Germline assignment: CDR1 SGHRS and CDR2 YFSETQ. The CDR3 runs to 13 residues. CDR3 nucleotides: TGTGCCAGCAGCTTAGGACAAACCGGGGAGCTGTTTTTT. Translated: CASSLGQTGELFF.